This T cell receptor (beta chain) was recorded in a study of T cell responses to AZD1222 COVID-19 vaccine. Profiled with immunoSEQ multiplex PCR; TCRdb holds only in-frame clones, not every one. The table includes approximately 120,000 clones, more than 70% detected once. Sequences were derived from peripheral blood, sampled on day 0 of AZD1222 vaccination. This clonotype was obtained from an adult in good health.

The CDR3 loop is CASSPTPGSNQPQHF. In DNA, the CDR3 is TGTGCCAGCAGCCCTACCCCCGGAAGCAATCAGCCCCAGCATTTT. The rearrangement joins TRBV3-1 (or the pseudogene TRBV3-2) to TRBJ1-5; the D is unclear. With 4 bases removed from V and 1 base from J, the gap between germline ends came to 11 bases. This CDR3 has 15 residues. Per the germline V gene, CDR1 is LGHDT and CDR2 is YNNKEL (reference sequence).